This is a list of T cell receptor beta chains from one sample in a study of cytomegalovirus exposure and HLA in healthy donors. TCRdb's copy holds only in-frame clones and misses some; the assay was immunoSEQ multiplex PCR. The sample has about 110,000 clones, 60% to 85% seen once. The specimen was PBMCs. Receptor source: a male donor in good health and CMV-seronegative. Both conserved end residues are part of each CDR3. D genes are given only for firm matches. The size entry is marked missing in some rows and otherwise reads once, few, many or a size class.

j_call clone_size d_call v_call cdr3_nt cdr3_aa
TRBJ1-6 - TRBD1 TRBV28 TGTGCCACCACGGATGGGACAGAAGATAATTCACCCCTCCACTTT CATTDGTEDNSPLHF
TRBJ1-4 few - TRBV5-1 TGCGCCAGCAGCTCGGGGGACGCAGCAACTAATGAAAAACTGTTTTTT CASSSGDAATNEKLFF
TRBJ2-1 - TRBD1 TRBV5-1 TGCGCCAGCAGCTGGACAGGGCCCAATGAGCAGTTCTTC CASSWTGPNEQFF
TRBJ2-7 - TRBD2 TRBV7-3 TGTGCCAGCAGCTCCACGGGGGGGTCTAGCGAGCAGTACTTC CASSSTGGSSEQYF
TRBJ1-3 - - TRBV5-8 TGTGCCAGCAACTTTGGGAGCGCTGGAAACACCATATATTTT CASNFGSAGNTIYF
TRBJ1-2 - - TRBV18 TGTGCCAGCTCACCAAGGAGTGGCAGTCTGAACTATGGCTACACCTTC CASSPRSGSLNYGYTF
TRBJ2-3 - TRBD1 TRBV19 TGTGCCAGTACCGGGACAGGGTACGGCACAGATACGCAGTATTTT CASTGTGYGTDTQYF
TRBJ1-1 few TRBD1 TRBV19 TGTGCCAGTAGTTTCCTCCCCGGGCTTCAGGGGGCCACTGAAGCTTTCTTT CASSFLPGLQGATEAFF
TRBJ1-2 - - TRBV7-9 TGTGCCAGCAGCTACGGGACTATGGGCCCCTATGGCTACACCTTC CASSYGTMGPYGYTF
TRBJ2-3 - TRBD2 TRBV5-1 TGCGCCAGCAGCTCGGGACTAGCGGGTACAGATACGCAGTATTTT CASSSGLAGTDTQYF
TRBJ2-7 few TRBD2 TRBV4-3 TGCGCCAGCAGCCAAGGGCTAGCGGGCCTTTCCTACGAGCAGTACTTC CASSQGLAGLSYEQYF
TRBJ2-7 - TRBD2 TRBV30 TGTGCCTGGAGGGGGCTTAGCGGGAGCTCCTACGAGCAGTACTTC CAWRGLSGSSYEQYF
TRBJ2-7 - - TRBV27 TGTGCCAGCAGTTTATTTTATGTTGGGCAAAGCTCCTACGAGCAGTACTTC CASSLFYVGQSSYEQYF
TRBJ2-3 - - TRBV30 TGTGCCTGGTCTAGGGGCTGGGGCACAGATACGCAGTATTTT CAWSRGWGTDTQYF
TRBJ1-5 - - TRBV30 TGTGCCTGGAGTTCCCGTCTCGGAGGCAGCTACAATCAGCCCCAGCATTTT CAWSSRLGGSYNQPQHF
TRBJ2-1 - - TRBV29-1 TGCAGCGTCCGAAAGACAGGGAGGACCTACAATGAGCAGTTCTTC CSVRKTGRTYNEQFF
TRBJ2-5 - - TRBV27 TGTGCCAGCAGCCTCTTAGGAGGGGCAGAGACCCAGTACTTC CASSLLGGAETQYF
TRBJ2-3 once - TRBV5-1 TGCGCCAGCAGCTTGGGACTAGGAGGGGAGGATACGCAGTATTTT CASSLGLGGEDTQYF
TRBJ2-7 - TRBD2 TRBV30 TGTGCCTTGATCCGGGGAGGGTCTTACCTGGAGCAGTACTTC CALIRGGSYLEQYF
TRBJ1-2 - TRBD1 TRBV11-2 TGTGCCAGCAGCTTAGACCATGTCCCGGGACAGGGTAGGGATGGCTACACCTTC CASSLDHVPGQGRDGYTF
TRBJ2-7 - TRBD2 TRBV7-8 TGTGCCAGCAGCTTATCTTACGGGAGGGGTTACGAGCAGTACTTC CASSLSYGRGYEQYF
TRBJ1-1 - - TRBV20-1 TGCAGTGCTGGCCCCCCTGAAGCTTTCTTT CSAGPPEAFF
TRBJ2-3 - TRBD2 TRBV5-6 TGTGCCAGCAGCCGGGTGGGGGGGTATTCCACAGATACGCAGTATTTT CASSRVGGYSTDTQYF
TRBJ2-7 - TRBD1 TRBV28 TGTGCCAGCGTTAGGGGGCTGAGGTACGAGCAGTACTTC CASVRGLRYEQYF
TRBJ1-1 - - TRBV11-2 TGTGCCAGCAGAAGATCAGGGGCGGTGAACACTGAAGCTTTCTTT CASRRSGAVNTEAFF
TRBJ1-3 once - TRBV5-1 TGCGCCAGCAGCTTAGATGGGGCGAGCTCTGGAAACACCATATATTTT CASSLDGASSGNTIYF
TRBJ2-7 - TRBD1 TRBV5-4 TGTGCCAGCAGCTTTTCTTTATCGTTCGGGACAGGGTACAACGAGCAGTACTTC CASSFSLSFGTGYNEQYF
TRBJ1-5 - - TRBV27 TGTGCCAGCAGTTTCGGGGGAAATAGCAATCAGCCCCAGCATTTT CASSFGGNSNQPQHF
TRBJ2-7 once TRBD2 TRBV29-1 TGCAGCGTGGTACTAGCGGGCGTCTCCTACGAGCAGTACTTC CSVVLAGVSYEQYF
TRBJ2-7 once TRBD1 TRBV11-2 TGTGCCAGCAGGTCGTCGAACCGGGACAGCTACGAGCAGTACTTC CASRSSNRDSYEQYF
TRBJ1-1 once TRBD1 TRBV5-1 TGCGCCAGCAGCTTGGACAGGGGGAACACTGAAGCTTTCTTT CASSLDRGNTEAFF
TRBJ2-1 - - TRBV4-3 TGCGCCAGCAGCCAAGGAGCTAGCCAAGAACGGTTCTTC CASSQGASQERFF
TRBJ1-1 many TRBD1 TRBV19 TGTGCCAGTAGTCCGACCTTGGACAGGGTCTCTGAAGCTTTCTTT CASSPTLDRVSEAFF
TRBJ2-1 - - TRBV20-1 TGCAGTGCTCGGGAGGAGCAGTTCTTC CSAREEQFF
TRBJ2-7 - - TRBV25-1 TGTGCCAGCAGTCCGACAGGGAGGCGCGAGCAGTACTTC CASSPTGRREQYF
TRBJ2-3 - TRBD2 TRBV9 TGTGCCAGCACCCGGACTAGCGGGAGGACCCGCACAGATACGCAGTATTTT CASTRTSGRTRTDTQYF
TRBJ1-1 - - TRBV27 TGTGCCAGCAGTTCAAACACTGAAGCTTTCTTT CASSSNTEAFF
TRBJ2-3 once - TRBV10-2 TGCGCCAGCTGTTCAACGGGAGAAGTCAGTTCAGATACGCAGTATTTT CASCSTGEVSSDTQYF
TRBJ2-7 - - TRBV11-2 TGTGCCAGCAGCGGCAGCAGTGGGCTCGAGCAGTACTTC CASSGSSGLEQYF
TRBJ1-4 few TRBD1 TRBV6-1 TGTGCCAGCAGGCAAGGGGGCGATAGCGAAAAACTGTTTTTT CASRQGGDSEKLFF
TRBJ1-2 - - TRBV27 TGTGCCAGCAGAAACGGGGGATCTGGCGGCTACACCTTC CASRNGGSGGYTF
TRBJ2-5 once TRBD1 TRBV19 TGTGCCAGTAGTATAATGGGACAGTTCCAAGAGACCCAGTACTTC CASSIMGQFQETQYF
TRBJ2-5 - TRBD2 TRBV2 TGTGCCGGTAGCAGCGGGAGGGCTGTGAGTCATTACTTC CAGSSGRAVSHYF
TRBJ2-3 - TRBD2 TRBV2 TGTGCCAGCGGACCTCGGACTAGCGGGAGTGATACGCAGTATTTT CASGPRTSGSDTQYF
TRBJ2-7 once - TRBV4-1 TGCGCCAGCAGCCAAGCGATGGCGGGTTCCTACGAGCAGTACTTC CASSQAMAGSYEQYF
TRBJ2-7 - TRBD1 TRBV14 TGTGCCAGCAGGCGAAGAATGTCGGACAGGGGTGCATACGAGCAGTACTTC CASRRRMSDRGAYEQYF
TRBJ2-3 - - TRBV9 TGTGCCAGCAGCTCCTCGGGCACAGATACGCAGTATTTT CASSSSGTDTQYF
TRBJ1-5 - - TRBV28 TGTGCCAGCAGTTTGGGCATTAGCAATCAGCCCCAGCATTTT CASSLGISNQPQHF